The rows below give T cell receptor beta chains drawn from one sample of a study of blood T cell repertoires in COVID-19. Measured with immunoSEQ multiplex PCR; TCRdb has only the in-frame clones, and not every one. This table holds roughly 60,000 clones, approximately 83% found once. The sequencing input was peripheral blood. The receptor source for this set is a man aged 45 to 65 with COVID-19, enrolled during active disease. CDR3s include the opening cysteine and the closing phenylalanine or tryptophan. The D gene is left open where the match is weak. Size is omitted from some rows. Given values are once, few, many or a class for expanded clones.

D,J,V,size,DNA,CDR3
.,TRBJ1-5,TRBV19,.,TGTGCCAGCTCCGACAGACAGCCCCAGCATTTT,CASSDRQPQHF
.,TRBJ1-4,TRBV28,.,TGTGCCAGCAGTCCCCCGTATTATGAAAAACTGTTTTTT,CASSPPYYEKLFF
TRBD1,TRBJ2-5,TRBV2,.,TGTGCCAGCAGACCCGGGACAGGGGGAGAGACCCAGTACTTC,CASRPGTGGETQYF
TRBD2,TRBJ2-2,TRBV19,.,TGTGCCAGTAGTACAGGGAGGGCCGGGGAGCTGTTTTTT,CASSTGRAGELFF
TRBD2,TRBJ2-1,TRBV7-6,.,TGTGCCAGCAGCTCCGGGACTAGCGGGATGTACAATGAGCAGTTCTTC,CASSSGTSGMYNEQFF
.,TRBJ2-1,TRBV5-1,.,TGCGCCAGCAGCGCCCAACTCGGAGCGGGCCCCTACAATGAGCAGTTCTTC,CASSAQLGAGPYNEQFF
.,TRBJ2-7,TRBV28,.,TGTGCCACCGTCGATTCCACGAAGAGCTCCTACGAGCAGTACTTC,CATVDSTKSSYEQYF
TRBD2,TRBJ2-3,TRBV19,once,TGTGCCAGTAGTCCCCCCTTAGCGGGAGAAAGAGATACGCAGTATTTT,CASSPPLAGERDTQYF
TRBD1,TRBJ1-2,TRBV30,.,TGTGCCTGGAGCAGAGGGGGCTCCTATGGCTACACCTTC,CAWSRGGSYGYTF
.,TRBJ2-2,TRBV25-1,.,TGTGCCAGCAGTGTGCTAGACGGCACCGGGGAGCTGTTTTTT,CASSVLDGTGELFF
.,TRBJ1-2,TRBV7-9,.,TGTGCCAGCAGCTTAGCAACAGGAAACTATGGCTACACCTTC,CASSLATGNYGYTF
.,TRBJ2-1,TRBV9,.,TGTGCCAGCAGCGCCCAAATTAGCGTGAATGAGCAGTTCTTC,CASSAQISVNEQFF
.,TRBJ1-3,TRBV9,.,TGTGCCAGCAGCGTAAGTGGTAGCTCTGGAAACACCATATATTTT,CASSVSGSSGNTIYF
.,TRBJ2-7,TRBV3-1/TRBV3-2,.,TGTGCCAGCAGCCAAGCCCCTCGTTACGAGCAGTACTTC,CASSQAPRYEQYF
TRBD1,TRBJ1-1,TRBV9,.,TGTGCCAGCAGCGACTCGGGACAGCGCACTGAAGCTTTCTTT,CASSDSGQRTEAFF
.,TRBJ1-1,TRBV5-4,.,TGTGCCAGCAGCTTGGGGAGTAGGGCGGGGAAGAGCACTGAAGCTTTCTTT,CASSLGSRAGKSTEAFF
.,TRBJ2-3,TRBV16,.,TGTGCCAGCAGCCAAGCGAAGTCACGCACAGATACGCAGTATTTT,CASSQAKSRTDTQYF
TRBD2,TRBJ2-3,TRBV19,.,TGTGCCAGTAGTCGGAGACTAGCGGGCCCAACTACTAGCACAGATACGCAGTATTTT,CASSRRLAGPTTSTDTQYF
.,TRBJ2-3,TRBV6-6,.,TGTGCCAGCGTACGGGGGACAGATACGCAGTATTTT,CASVRGTDTQYF
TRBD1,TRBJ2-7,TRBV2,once,TGTGCCAGCAGCCGGACAGGGGGAATCCACGAGCAGTACTTC,CASSRTGGIHEQYF
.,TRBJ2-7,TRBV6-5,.,TGTGCCAGCAGCGTAGGGACTGGACCATCCTACGAGCAGTACTTC,CASSVGTGPSYEQYF
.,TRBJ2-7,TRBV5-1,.,TGCGCCAGCAAGCCCGGGGGAAACTACGAGCAGTACTTC,CASKPGGNYEQYF
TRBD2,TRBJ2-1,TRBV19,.,TGTGCCAGTAGTTTGCGGGAGGGGGATGAGCAGTTCTTC,CASSLREGDEQFF
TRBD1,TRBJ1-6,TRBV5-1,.,TGCGCCAGCAGCTCCGGACAGGGGGGGCCTAATTCACCCCTCCACTTT,CASSSGQGGPNSPLHF
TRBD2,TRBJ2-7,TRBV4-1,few,TGCGCCAGCAGCCCTCCGACTAGCGGGAGGGCCGCGCAGTACTTC,CASSPPTSGRAAQYF
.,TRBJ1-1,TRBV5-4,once,TGTGCCAGCAGCTTGGGTATGGAGATGAACACTGAAGCTTTCTTT,CASSLGMEMNTEAFF
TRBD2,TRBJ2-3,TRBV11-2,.,TGTGCCAGCAGCTTAGTAGGATTAGCGGGGAGGAGGGATACGCAGTATTTT,CASSLVGLAGRRDTQYF